A selection of T cell receptor beta chains follows, all from one sample in a study of cytomegalovirus exposure and HLA in healthy donors. The table came from immunoSEQ multiplex PCR; TCRdb's copy has only in-frame clones and leaves some out. The sample carries over 100,000 clones, around 77% recorded once. Sequencing used PBMCs. The receptors shown here come from a male donor in good health and CMV-seropositive. Each CDR3 is given with its conserved first and last residue. A D gene is named only where the DNA matches it firmly. Only some rows state a clone size, as once, few, many or a class for expanded clones.

>TRBJ2-7|14|once|TRBD2|TRBV6-1
TGTGCCAGCAGTCCTAGCGGGAGGTTAAGCGAGCAGTACTTC
CASSPSGRLSEQYF
>TRBJ1-6|15|NA|NA|TRBV5-4
TGTGCCAGCAGTAGGGAGGCGGCGGAAAATTCACCCCTCCACTTT
CASSREAAENSPLHF
>TRBJ1-4|20|NA|NA|TRBV7-8
TGTGCCAGCAGCCCCACCCTTGGGGGACAAAGGGTGGGAACTAATGAAAAACTGTTTTTT
CASSPTLGGQRVGTNEKLFF
>TRBJ1-1|12|few|TRBD1|TRBV29-1
TGCAGCGTTGAAAGGGGGACAGCTGAAGCTTTCTTT
CSVERGTAEAFF
>TRBJ1-2|12|few|TRBD1|TRBV6-5
TGTGCCACAAACGACAGGGACGATGGCTACACCTTC
CATNDRDDGYTF
>TRBJ1-1|16|NA|NA|TRBV5-1
TGCGCCAGCAGCTTGGCTGAGTCAAATTTGAACACTGAAGCTTTCTTT
CASSLAESNLNTEAFF
>TRBJ1-2|13|NA|TRBD1|TRBV5-6
TGTGCCAGCAGCTTGGTCGGGACAGAGGGCTACACCTTC
CASSLVGTEGYTF
>TRBJ2-3|15|NA|NA|TRBV4-2
TGTGCCAGCAGCCAGCCCGAGCGGAAGGCAGATACGCAGTATTTT
CASSQPERKADTQYF
>TRBJ1-1|14|NA|NA|TRBV5-1
TGCGCCAGCCACAAACTTCGGGGGAACACTGAAGCTTTCTTT
CASHKLRGNTEAFF
>TRBJ1-1|13|NA|TRBD1|TRBV2
TGTGCCAGCATCCGGACAGGGAACACTGAAGCTTTCTTT
CASIRTGNTEAFF
>TRBJ2-2|16|NA|NA|TRBV5-7
TGTGCCAGCAGCTTGATAGGGAGCGATGACACCGGGGAGCTGTTTTTT
CASSLIGSDDTGELFF
>TRBJ2-5|15|NA|TRBD1|TRBV19
TGTGCCAGTAGTACACAACAGGGGGAGTCGGAGACCCAGTACTTC
CASSTQQGESETQYF
>TRBJ2-7|11|NA|NA|TRBV20-1
TGCAGTGCTAGAGAAGTCTACGAGCAGTACTTC
CSAREVYEQYF
>TRBJ1-1|13|NA|NA|TRBV5-4
TGTGCCAGCAGCTTTGGTAGGGGTTTACAAGCTTTCTTT
CASSFGRGLQAFF
>TRBJ2-4|14|NA|TRBD1|TRBV28
TGTGCCAGCAGTACCTCGGGACAGGGCGGCATTCAGTACTTC
CASSTSGQGGIQYF
>TRBJ2-1|17|NA|TRBD2|TRBV6-1
TGTGCCAGCAGTGAAGCGCGAGGTAGCGGGGCTTACAATGAGCAGTTCTTC
CASSEARGSGAYNEQFF
>TRBJ2-3|15|NA|NA|TRBV28
TGTGCCAGCAGTATCAGAGGAGGCGGCACAGATACGCAGTATTTT
CASSIRGGGTDTQYF
>TRBJ2-1|15|few|NA|TRBV6-1
TGTGCCAGCATGACTCTCGCCAGCTCCTACAATGAGCAGTTCTTC
CASMTLASSYNEQFF
>TRBJ2-7|11|NA|NA|TRBV2
TGTGCCAGCAGCCCTCTCGGGGAGCAGTACTTC
CASSPLGEQYF
>TRBJ1-5|14|NA|NA|TRBV7-9
TGTGCCTCGTCTCCGGAGTCGGTCAATCAGCCCCAGCATTTT
CASSPESVNQPQHF
>TRBJ2-7|17|NA|TRBD2|TRBV9
TGTGCCAGCAGCGTAGTAAGGGAGCGGGATATAACCTACGAGCAATACTTC
CASSVVRERDITYEQYF
>TRBJ1-4|16|NA|NA|TRBV15
TGTGCCACCAGCAGAGATTTACAGACAACTAATGAAAAACTGTTTTTT
CATSRDLQTTNEKLFF
>TRBJ2-1|18|NA|TRBD2|TRBV6-1
TGTGCCAGCAGTGAAGCTCGGCTAGCGGGAGGGCCGAGGAATGAGCAGTTCTTC
CASSEARLAGGPRNEQFF
>TRBJ1-1|16|NA|TRBD1|TRBV6-5
TGTGCCAGCAGTTACTCGGCAGGGGGCTTGGACACTGAAGCTTTCTTT
CASSYSAGGLDTEAFF
>TRBJ2-7|13|NA|NA|TRBV6-5
TGTGCCAGCAGTTACCTAGGAACATGGGAGCAGTACTTC
CASSYLGTWEQYF
>TRBJ2-7|13|NA|NA|TRBV7-9
TGTGCCAGCAGCTTAGGAGGGTGGGACGAGCAGTACTTC
CASSLGGWDEQYF
>TRBJ1-4|15|few|TRBD1|TRBV19
TGTGCCAGTAGTAGACGGACAGGGGGCGGTGAAAAACTGTTTTTT
CASSRRTGGGEKLFF
>TRBJ2-2|16|NA|TRBD2|TRBV6-5
TGTGCCAGCAGTTACCTAGCGGCAAGTAACACCGGGGAGCTGTTTTTT
CASSYLAASNTGELFF
>TRBJ1-1|13|NA|TRBD1|TRBV6-5
TGTGCCAGCAGAGGGACAGGGGGCTCTGAAGCTTTCTTT
CASRGTGGSEAFF
>TRBJ2-1|16|NA|TRBD2|TRBV5-6
TGTGCCAGCGGGGTAGGAGCGGGGGCGTCCTACAATGAGCAGTTCTTC
CASGVGAGASYNEQFF
>TRBJ2-3|15|NA|TRBD2|TRBV27
TGTGCCAGCAGTTTAGGGCCAGCGGGGGGGCTTAGGCAGTATTTT
CASSLGPAGGLRQYF
>TRBJ2-7|14|few|TRBD2|TRBV27
TGTGCCAGCAGTTTATCTAGCGGGACCAAAGAGCAGTACTTC
CASSLSSGTKEQYF
>TRBJ2-7|16|NA|TRBD1|TRBV6-1
TGTGCCAGCAGTGACTTCCCCGGGACAGGGGGCGACGAGCAGTACTTC
CASSDFPGTGGDEQYF
>TRBJ1-1|15|NA|TRBD1|TRBV6-5
TGTGCCAGCAGTTACTTTCAGGGGGGAGAGACTGAAGCTTTCTTT
CASSYFQGGETEAFF
>TRBJ2-2|17|few|TRBD2|TRBV19
TGTGCCAGTAGCGAAACCGTACTAGCGGGAGTGACCGGGGAGCTGTTTTTT
CASSETVLAGVTGELFF
>TRBJ2-1|14|NA|TRBD2|TRBV19
TGTGCCAGTAGTCGGGACTACTCCTACAATGAGCAGTTCTTC
CASSRDYSYNEQFF
>TRBJ1-4|16|few|TRBD1|TRBV30
TGTGCCTGGAGCCCCTTAGGACGGACAGGGGGTGAAAAACTGTTTTTT
CAWSPLGRTGGEKLFF
>TRBJ1-1|15|NA|NA|TRBV5-1
TGCGCCAGCAGCTTGAAGGGGGAGAGGGACACTGAAGCTTTCTTT
CASSLKGERDTEAFF
>TRBJ2-2|15|NA|NA|TRBV5-1
TGCGCCAGCAGCTGGGCTAGCGTGAACACCGGGGAGCTGTTTTTT
CASSWASVNTGELFF
>TRBJ1-2|13|NA|NA|TRBV2
TGTGCCAGCAGTGAAAGTGGTTCGGATGGCTACACCTTC
CASSESGSDGYTF
>TRBJ2-1|14|NA|NA|TRBV6-5
TGTGCCAGCAGTTATTCGAACAGGGATAGGTCGCAGTTCTTC
CASSYSNRDRSQFF
>TRBJ2-3|13|NA|NA|TRBV28
TGTGCCAGCACTCCGGCAGGGGCAGATACGCAGTATTTT
CASTPAGADTQYF
>TRBJ2-2|13|NA|NA|TRBV7-9
TGTGCCAGCAGCTTAAAGGAGACCGGGGAGCTGTTTTTT
CASSLKETGELFF
>TRBJ1-1|15|few|NA|TRBV13
TGTGCCAGCAGCTTAGCCAAGGGAGACGCCCGTGAAGCTTTCTTT
CASSLAKGDAREAFF
>TRBJ1-1|14|once|NA|TRBV18
TGTGCCAGCTCACCAAAAAAATCGGGATCCGAAGCTTTCTTT
CASSPKKSGSEAFF
>TRBJ1-5|16|NA|NA|TRBV6-5
TGTGCCAGCAGTTACTCCGCTATGGGGGGGGATCAGCCCCAGCATTTT
CASSYSAMGGDQPQHF
>TRBJ2-1|15|NA|NA|TRBV7-9
TGTTCCAGCAGCTTAGCCCTGGACACCTACAATGAGCAGTTCTTC
CSSSLALDTYNEQFF
>TRBJ2-1|15|once|TRBD2|TRBV7-3
TGTGCCAGCAGCCTGGGACTAACATCCTACAATGAGCAGTTCTTC
CASSLGLTSYNEQFF
>TRBJ1-4|15|NA|NA|TRBV5-4
TGTGCCAGCAGCTGGGGAACGGGGGGCGCAGAGAAACTGTTTTTT
CASSWGTGGAEKLFF
>TRBJ1-4|16|once|TRBD1|TRBV10-3
TGTGCCATCAGCGCCTTCGGGACAGCATTAAATGAAAAACTGTTTTTT
CAISAFGTALNEKLFF
>TRBJ2-5|12|few|NA|TRBV6-1
TGTGCCAGCAGTACTAGGCGGGAGACCCAGTACTTC
CASSTRRETQYF
>TRBJ1-2|14|NA|TRBD1|TRBV19
TGTGCCAGTAGTATCCAGGGGGAGGTCTATGGCTACACCTTC
CASSIQGEVYGYTF
>TRBJ2-3|16|few|NA|TRBV7-9
TGTGCCAGCAGCTGGGAAGCGGGACAACGCACAGATACGCAGTATTTT
CASSWEAGQRTDTQYF
>TRBJ2-7|16|NA|TRBD1|TRBV6-6
TGTGCCAGCAGTTACTCACTTGGACAGGGGGCCCACGAGCAGTACTTC
CASSYSLGQGAHEQYF
>TRBJ2-4|14|NA|NA|TRBV27
TGTGCCAGCAGTTTAAGTTCTGAGGGAAACATTCAGTACTTC
CASSLSSEGNIQYF
>TRBJ1-2|11|NA|NA|TRBV28
TGTGCCAGCGGTTCCTTCGAGGGCTACACCTTC
CASGSFEGYTF
>TRBJ2-1|12|NA|TRBD2|TRBV28
TGTGCCAGCAGTTCGATGGGCGGGGGAAAGTTCTTC
CASSSMGGGKFF
>TRBJ2-7|14|few|NA|TRBV18
TGTGCCAGCTCACCAACCGGGACAAGCTACGAGCAGTACTTC
CASSPTGTSYEQYF
>TRBJ2-5|15|NA|TRBD1|TRBV18
TGTGCCAGCTCAGGAGGGACAGGCTTCCAAGAGACCCAGTACTTC
CASSGGTGFQETQYF
>TRBJ2-7|15|NA|TRBD2|TRBV6-5
TGTGCCAGCAGTTACCGTCTAGCGGGAGGCTACGAGCAGTACTTC
CASSYRLAGGYEQYF